One sample yielded the 10 T cell receptor beta chains listed below, sequenced in a study of response to subunit inactivated influenza vaccine. TCRdb reprocessed the RT-PCR reads via MiXCR and lists one record per CDR3 protein. There are more than 450,000 distinct CDR3 sequences in the sample; 10% to 15% occur only once, and roughly 10% lies in the top ten. The sample here was PBMCs from blood, taken on the day of vaccination. The receptors derive from a middle-aged man who received an inactivated influenza vaccine.

The genes are TRBV20-1 and TRBJ2-5; 10 bases map to TRBD2. Germline CDR1 DFQATT, CDR2 SNEGSKA (reference sequence). CDR3 size: 15 residues. The V gene end was trimmed by 1 base and the J gene end by 8 bases; junction bases not matched to a gene: 10. The CDR3 DNA reads as TGCAGTGCTAGAGGGGGCCGGCTAGCGGGAGTCACCCAGTACTTC. Its protein product is CSARGGRLAGVTQYF.

The chain employs TRBV7-2 and TRBJ2-7, with 8 bases identical to TRBD1. V lost 3 bases, J lost 0 bases, and 4 bases stayed unmatched. CDR3 length: 15 amino acids. The germline gives CDR1 SGHTA, CDR2 FQGNSA. The CDR3 region is CASSLGRGLSYEQYF. The CDR3 DNA follows: TGTGCCAGCAGCTTGGGCAGGGGGCTCTCCTACGAGCAGTACTTC.

This clonotype has just a few counts. This chain links TRBV10-3 with TRBJ1-1, with 9 bases identical to TRBD1. CDR1 ENHRY and CDR2 SYGVKD come from the germline V gene. Trimming at V came to 2 bases and at J to 0 bases, leaving 7 bases not matched to a gene. This CDR3 spans 17 amino acids. Here the CDR3 DNA reads TGTGCCATCAGTGAGAGGACAGGGGCGGGTATGAACACTGAAGCTTTCTTT. This translates into CAISERTGAGMNTEAFF.

This clonotype was picked up a small number of times. The chain combines TRBV2 with TRBJ1-1, with 9 bases identical to TRBD1. Trimming at V came to 4 bases and at J to 4 bases, leaving 10 bases not matched to a gene. The germline CDR1 and CDR2 sequences are SNHLY and FYNNEI. This CDR3 spans 16 amino acids. The DNA for the CDR3 is TGTGCCAGCAGTGCTCACGGGACAGGGCCATCCACTGAAGCTTTCTTT. It encodes CASSAHGTGPSTEAFF.

In its sample, this clonotype was seen a few times. The chain uses TRBV4-1 and TRBJ1-5, with a tentative D call TRBD1 (6 bases). The V gene lost 8 bases and the J gene lost 2 bases, with 13 bases spanning the gap. CDR3 length equals 14 residues. The germline CDR1 and CDR2 sequences are MGHRA and YSYEKL. CDR3 DNA sequence: TGCGCCAGCGGGTGGGGGCTTCGCAATCAGCCCCAGCATTTT. Translated: CASGWGLRNQPQHF.

The rearrangement uses TRBV7-2 and TRBJ2-7, with no clear D. The ends were cut back, 2 bases at V and 6 bases at J, with 17 bases in the middle. The length of the CDR3 is 15 residues. Germline V gene data show CDR1 as SGHTA and CDR2 as FQGNSA. For the CDR3, the DNA is TGTGCCAGCAGCTTATTACTGGTTACCGGATCCGAGCAGTACTTC. Translated: CASSLLLVTGSEQYF.

The chain recombines TRBV10-3 with TRBJ2-7; 10 bases are shared with TRBD2. CDR3 length: 13 residues. CDR1 is ENHRY, CDR2 SYGVKD, per germline. V lost 11 bases to trimming and J lost 11 bases; unmatched junction nucleotides: 15. The CDR3: CASSTLAGPGEYF. As DNA, the CDR3 is TGTGCCTCCTCCACACTAGCGGGGCCTGGTGAGTACTTC.

The sample holds a few counts of this clonotype. The rearrangement links TRBV5-6 to TRBJ2-1; a weak D match, TRBD2 (6 bases). The CDR3 covers 12 residues. Per the germline V gene, CDR1 is SGHDT and CDR2 is YYEEEE. The V gene lost 4 bases and the J gene lost 10 bases, with 12 bases spanning the gap. Here the CDR3 DNA reads TGTGCCAGCAGCCGGGACTCTGGCGAGCAGTTCTTC. As protein: CASSRDSGEQFF. Filled out from reference TRBV5-6 and TRBJ2-1, the complete variable domain reads DAGVTQSPTHLIKTRGQQVTLRCSPKSGHDTVSWYQQALGQGPQFIFQYYEEEERQRGNFPDRFSGHQFPNYSSELNVNALLLGDSALYLCASSRDSGEQFFGPGTRLTVL.

The chain links TRBV20-1 to TRBJ2-7, with 9 bases matching TRBD1. This CDR3 comprises 11 residues. V was clipped by 5 bases and J by 12 bases; unmatched bases: 8. The V gene's germline CDR1 is DFQATT and CDR2 SNEGSKA (reference sequence). The CDR3: CSARTGVSLYF. The CDR3 nucleotides are TGCAGTGCTCGGACAGGGGTGTCCCTGTACTTC.

This chain connects TRBV20-1 to TRBJ2-7; the D gene could be TRBD1 or TRBD2 (5 bases each). Germline V gene data show CDR1 as DFQATT and CDR2 as SNEGSKA (reference sequence). The V and J ends lost 2 bases and 2 bases respectively, with 13 bases between them. The CDR3 contains 14 residues. The CDR3 sequence: CSARSQMGAYEQYF. The CDR3 nucleotides read TGCAGTGCTAGAAGCCAAATGGGGGCCTACGAGCAGTACTTC.